This T cell receptor (beta chain) was documented in a study of cytomegalovirus exposure and HLA in healthy donors. The length of the CDR3 is 16 residues. The germline V and J ends were trimmed by 0 bases and 7 bases, with 19 bases remaining between them. Germline V gene sequence: CDR1 SGHDT, CDR2 YYEEEE. Findings and caveats of the study: Rarity characterized most TCR sequences, yet some public TCRs appeared in many donors. Cytomegalovirus-associated status was assigned to roughly 160 TCR beta chains. The authors confirmed in vitro that a few CMV-associated chains were specific for CMV antigens.

The donors were part of the validation cohort of 120 subjects. That cohort was separate from the first cohort, which comprised some 670 subjects. Worth noting for this clone: Its antigen remains unknown.

Using immunoSEQ multiplex PCR, the repertoire was profiled, and TCRdb retains in-frame clones only, with some absent. Here the sample spans some 170,000 clones, roughly 96% being singletons. Material: PBMCs. The clonotype comes from a woman under 30 in good health and CMV-seronegative. This chain uses TRBV5-6 with TRBJ1-2, with no clear D. This chain's CDR3 is CASSLEAARTRVGYTF. The CDR3, as DNA: TGTGCCAGCAGCTTGGAGGCAGCGCGAACTAGGGTTGGCTACACCTTC.